What follows are 29 T cell receptor beta chains derived from one specimen sequenced in a study of regulatory T cells in long-lasting Graves disease. Time point indicated: persistent/refractory GD, antithyroid drugs over 5 years with positive TRAb. PBMCs provided the RNA from which the TCR library was made. The authors built TCR beta libraries using iRepertoire HTBI primers and Arm-PCR of CDR3 regions. Each CDR3 protein gets one entry after TCRdb re-called the multiplex PCR reads with MiXCR. The sample lists roughly 700,000 distinct CDR3 sequences, 30% occurring once. The input for sequencing was peripheral blood mononuclear cells (PBMCs), taken when the disease was refractory, from a patient treated with antithyroid drugs. The receptors come from a female donor with Graves disease.

V gene TRBV6-1 combines with J gene TRBJ2-4; D may be TRBD2 (6 bases). Germline V gene lookup returns CDR1 MNHNS and CDR2 SASEGT. This CDR3 is built from 18 residues. Between the trimmed V and J ends, which lost 0 bases and 1 base, there was a span of 16 bases. CDR3 sequence reads: CASSEAVEGRGAKNIQYF. The CDR3 DNA reads as TGTGCCAGCAGTGAAGCGGTAGAAGGCCGGGGGGCCAAAAACATTCAGTACTTC.

The chain uses TRBV20-1 and TRBJ2-7; 9 bases line up with TRBD2. The V gene end was trimmed by 0 bases and the J gene end by 3 bases; junction bases not matched to a gene: 15. CDR1 is DFQATT and CDR2 is SNEGSKA in the germline V gene (reference sequence). The CDR3 covers 18 residues. The CDR3 DNA sequence: TGCAGTGCTAGAGATTTCCTAGCGGGGCCGACTCTTGACTACGAGCAGTACTTC. The encoded protein is CSARDFLAGPTLDYEQYF.

This clonotype is a singleton in its sample. The V and J genes are TRBV10-3 and TRBJ1-1, with D perhaps TRBD1 (5 bases). Trimming left V 7 bases short and J 0 bases short, with 9 bases between. Looked up from germline, CDR1 is ENHRY and CDR2 is SYGVKD. The CDR3 runs to 13 residues. The CDR3 bases are TGTGCCATCAAGAGGGGAATGAACACTGAAGCTTTCTTT. The encoded protein is CAIKRGMNTEAFF.

This clonotype was found a few times. The chain uses TRBV30 and TRBJ2-4; 7 bases are shared with TRBD2. Germline lookup yields CDR1 GTSNPN and CDR2 SVGIG (reference sequence). The CDR3 is made up of 16 amino acids. V was clipped by 7 bases and J by 6 bases; unmatched bases: 18. The CDR3 region has the DNA TGTGCCTCGTCCCAGAAGGGGAGGGTAGTAGGAAACATTCAGTACTTC. Protein: CASSQKGRVVGNIQYF.

The V gene is TRBV19, the J gene TRBJ2-7; TRBD1 aligns across 11 bases. This CDR3 spans 13 amino acids. Germline V CDR1 and CDR2: LNHDA, SQIVND (reference sequence). The J segment lost 3 bases and the V segment lost 7 bases, leaving 2 bases of the junction unmatched. The DNA for the CDR3 is TGTGCCAGTACCGGGACAGGGGGCTACGAGCAGTACTTC. Translated, it gives CASTGTGGYEQYF.

This clonotype has only a few counts. The V and J genes are TRBV12-3 or TRBV12-4 and TRBJ1-1; D is uncertain. The V gene lost 7 bases and the J gene lost 7 bases, with 10 bases spanning the gap. The CDR3 extends over 11 amino acids. The CDR3 spells CASNALSEAFF. The DNA for the CDR3 is TGTGCCAGCAACGCCCTGAGTGAAGCTTTCTTT.

This clonotype was recorded at least ten times. The gene calls are TRBV2 and TRBJ1-5, with a weak D call TRBD1 (6 bases). This CDR3 comprises 14 residues. CDR1 SNHLY and CDR2 FYNNEI come from the germline V gene. The ends were cut back, 6 bases at V and 5 bases at J, with 14 bases in the middle. CDR3 nucleotide sequence: TGTGCCAGCAGAATGGACAGTAGGGATCAGCCCCAGCATTTT. This encodes CASRMDSRDQPQHF.

The chain has TRBV5-1 and TRBJ2-4, with D possibly called TRBD1 or TRBD2 (5 bases each). The ends were cut back, 0 bases at V and 8 bases at J, with 12 bases in the middle. The germline CDR1 and CDR2 sequences are SGHRS and YFSETQ. The CDR3 has 14 residues. Here the CDR3 reads CASSLAQGGHIQYF. In nucleotides, the CDR3 is TGCGCCAGCAGCTTGGCCCAGGGCGGGCACATTCAGTACTTC. Based on the CDR3 plus reference TRBV5-1 and TRBJ2-4, the full variable domain is KAGVTQTPRYLIKTRGQQVTLSCSPISGHRSVSWYQQTPGQGLQFLFEYFSETQRNKGNFPGRFSGRQFSNSRSEMNVSTLELGDSALYLCASSLAQGGHIQYFGAGTRLSVL.

This clonotype occurred once. The chain is built from TRBV19 and TRBJ1-1, with 7 bases matching TRBD1. Trimming removed 6 bases from V and 7 bases from J; junction bases left unmatched: 11. The CDR3 consists of 14 residues. Germline V CDR1 and CDR2: LNHDA, SQIVND (reference sequence). The CDR3 region has the DNA TGTGCCAGTAGCATAATAGACAGGGCCCATGAAGCTTTCTTT. This translates into CASSIIDRAHEAFF.

This clonotype was detected a few times. The chain links TRBV9 to TRBJ2-2; no reliable D call. The CDR3 runs 12 residues. Germline V gene sequence: CDR1 SGDLS, CDR2 YYNGEE. V was pared by 3 bases and J by 7 bases, with 7 bases between. CDR3 protein: CASSALDGELFF. CDR3 bases: TGTGCCAGCAGCGCCCTAGACGGGGAGCTGTTTTTT.

This clonotype was seen just once. The rearrangement uses TRBV6-2 or TRBV6-3 and TRBJ2-7; 7 nucleotides agree with TRBD2. The CDR3 loop spans 19 amino acids. Per the germline V gene, CDR1 is MNHEY and CDR2 is SVGEGT. The trim removed 5 bases at V and 6 bases at J, leaving 25 bases unmatched. CDR3 bases: TGTGCCAGCAGTCCCACCGGGTCTAGCGGCCCGAGTAGGCTTCTCGAGCAGTACTTC. It is translated as CASSPTGSSGPSRLLEQYF.

The chain combines TRBV20-1 with TRBJ1-6; 7 bases fit TRBD1. There are 14 residues in the CDR3. V lost 6 bases, J lost 7 bases, and 9 bases stayed unmatched. Germline V gives CDR1 DFQATT, CDR2 SNEGSKA (reference sequence). The CDR3 DNA reads as TGCAGTGCGGTAATCGTGACAGGGAATTCACCCCTCCACTTT. This sequence encodes CSAVIVTGNSPLHF.

This chain uses TRBV20-1 with TRBJ2-4, with 9 bases fitting TRBD1. The CDR3 spans 12 residues. The V gene end was trimmed by 6 bases and the J gene end by 8 bases; junction bases not matched to a gene: 5. CDR1 DFQATT and CDR2 SNEGSKA come from the germline V gene (reference sequence). The chain's CDR3 is CSARTGEDIQYF. The CDR3, as DNA: TGCAGTGCACGGACAGGGGAGGACATTCAGTACTTC.

This clonotype has only one observation. This chain joins TRBV5-6 and TRBJ2-5, with D possibly TRBD1 on 5 matching bases. The CDR3 is 11 amino acids. Germline CDR1 is SGHDT and CDR2 is YYEEEE. Trimming removed 0 bases from V and 11 bases from J, with 8 bases in between. DNA for the CDR3: TGTGCCAGCAGCTTGGGACAGCTTCAGTACTTC. Protein sequence: CASSLGQLQYF.

This clonotype has more than one count but fewer than ten. J is TRBJ1-5 and V is TRBV28, with 8 bases lining up with TRBD1. Germline CDR1 reads MDHEN; CDR2 reads SYDVKM. CDR3 size: 17 residues. V shed 4 bases and J 0 bases; nucleotides not matched to a gene: 8. The CDR3 region is CASSSRRTGNSNQPQHF. The CDR3 nucleotides read TGTGCCAGCAGTTCCCGAAGGACAGGGAATAGCAATCAGCCCCAGCATTTT.

V gene TRBV28 combines with J gene TRBJ1-3; D is undetermined. With 5 bases removed from V and 2 bases from J, the gap between germline ends came to 13 bases. This CDR3 region has 15 residues. CDR1 and CDR2 (germline): MDHEN, SYDVKM. The chain's CDR3 is CASSLILTAGNTIYF. Here the CDR3 DNA reads TGTGCCAGCAGTCTCATTCTGACGGCTGGAAACACCATATATTTT.

V usage is TRBV28 and J usage is TRBJ1-5; D is ambiguous. Germline V gives CDR1 MDHEN, CDR2 SYDVKM. With 6 bases removed from V and 3 bases from J, the gap between germline ends came to 15 bases. The CDR3 consists of 15 residues. CDR3 DNA: TGTGCCAGCAGCGTAGACCAAGGGTTCAATCAGCCCCAGCATTTT. Translated: CASSVDQGFNQPQHF.

In this sample, this clonotype turned up a few times. The chain is built from TRBV2 and TRBJ1-1, with TRBD1 matching over 7 bases. Germline V gives CDR1 SNHLY, CDR2 FYNNEI. This CDR3 is built from 14 residues. V trimming: 4 bases; J trimming: 4 bases; junction bases outside the gene matches: 6. In nucleotides, the CDR3 is TGTGCCAGCAGTGTGGACAGGAGGTCCACTGAAGCTTTCTTT. Encoded protein: CASSVDRRSTEAFF.

This clonotype occurred a few times. The V call is TRBV20-1, the J call TRBJ2-7; 7 bases line up with TRBD1. The CDR3 contains 15 residues. The germline CDR1 and CDR2 sequences are DFQATT and SNEGSKA (reference sequence). The V gene end was trimmed by 3 bases and the J gene end by 3 bases; junction bases not matched to a gene: 11. The CDR3 sequence is CSARPWTGEIYEQYF. The CDR3 DNA sequence: TGCAGTGCTAGGCCCTGGACAGGAGAAATCTACGAGCAGTACTTC.

Here the CDR3 DNA reads TGTGCCAGCAGTGAAGTCCTCGGCCGCAATCAGCCCCAGCATTTT. This translates into CASSEVLGRNQPQHF. V is TRBV6-1 and J is TRBJ1-5; D is unresolved. Germline loops: CDR1 MNHNS, CDR2 SASEGT. Trimming left V 1 base short and J 2 bases short, with 9 bases between. CDR3 length: 15 amino acids.

This clonotype was detected many times. The chain links TRBV7-2 to TRBJ1-1, with no clear D. Germline CDR1 reads SGHTA; CDR2 reads FQGNSA. Trimming left V 3 bases short and J 2 bases short, with 7 bases between. CDR3 length equals 13 residues. CDR3 sequence reads: CASSFPLNTEAFF. The CDR3 bases are TGTGCCAGCAGCTTTCCCCTTAACACTGAAGCTTTCTTT.

This clonotype was recorded at least ten times. The V gene is TRBV11-1, the J gene TRBJ1-1; D is undetermined. The CDR3 is made up of 13 amino acids. The V end lost 3 bases, the J end lost 2 bases, and 7 bases lay between the germline ends. Germline lookup yields CDR1 SGHAT and CDR2 FQDESV (reference sequence). The CDR3 here is CASSFHLNTEAFF. The CDR3 DNA reads TGTGCCAGCAGCTTTCACCTAAACACTGAAGCTTTCTTT.

This rearrangement joins TRBV19 to TRBJ1-5; no clear D gene. The CDR3 is made up of 16 amino acids. The germline V gene encodes CDR1 LNHDA and CDR2 SQIVND (reference sequence). V shed 6 bases and J shed 2 bases, with 17 bases lying between them. Here the CDR3 reads CASSHRPARGNQPQHF. The CDR3 DNA reads TGTGCCAGTAGCCATAGACCTGCTCGGGGCAATCAGCCCCAGCATTTT.

The chain combines TRBV10-3 with TRBJ1-5; 8 bases match TRBD1. This CDR3 contains 13 residues. V lost 10 bases and J lost 4; bases outside the gene matches: 6. Germline V lookup: CDR1 ENHRY, CDR2 SYGVKD. CDR3 coding DNA: TGTGCCACCCAGGGGGCTCAGAATCAGCCCCAGCATTTT. Residues: CATQGAQNQPQHF.

The V call is TRBV29-1, the J call TRBJ1-3, with D uncertain. This CDR3 has 14 residues. The germline V and J ends were trimmed by 4 bases and 0 bases, with 10 bases remaining between them. CDR1 and CDR2 from the germline V gene are SQVTM and ANQGSEA. The CDR3: CSVALRLSGNTIYF. As DNA, the CDR3 is TGCAGCGTTGCCCTGAGGCTCTCTGGAAACACCATATATTTT.

The gene calls are TRBV7-2 and TRBJ2-2, with D maybe TRBD1 (6 bases). The CDR3 totals 16 residues. Trimming pared 1 base from V and 7 bases from J, leaving 16 bases between. The V gene's germline CDR1 is SGHTA and CDR2 FQGNSA. In DNA form, the CDR3 reads TGTGCCAGCAGCTTAGAAGCAGGGGCGTTCATCGGGGAGCTGTTTTTT. The encoded protein is CASSLEAGAFIGELFF.

There are a few counts of this clonotype. The rearrangement joins TRBV29-1 to TRBJ2-7; D not certain. Germline V gene data show CDR1 as SQVTM and CDR2 as ANQGSEA. Trimming pared 5 bases from V and 6 bases from J, leaving 11 bases between. This CDR3 is built from 11 residues. CDR3 sequence: CSVLSRGEQYF. Written as DNA, the CDR3 is TGCAGCGTTCTTTCCCGAGGCGAGCAGTACTTC.

This clonotype showed up just a few times. A junction boundary mismatches the germline segment, possibly from a read error. The chain combines TRBV19 with TRBJ2-5; D is uncertain. Looked up from germline, CDR1 is LNHDA and CDR2 is SQIVND (reference sequence). CDR3 size: 12 residues. The CDR3 reads CANSSDGETQYF. DNA of the CDR3: TGTGCCAATAGTAGTGACGGAGAGACCCAGTACTTC. Full variable domain (remainder filled in from reference TRBV19 and TRBJ2-5): DGGITQSPKYLFRKEGQNVTLSCEQNLNHDAMYWYRQDPGQGLRLIYYSQIVNDFQKGDIAEGYSVSREKKESFPLTVTSAQKNPTAFYLCANSSDGETQYFGPGTRLLVL.

This clonotype appeared a few times. This chain links TRBV29-1 with TRBJ1-1, with D perhaps matching TRBD1 (6 bases). This CDR3 contains 13 residues. The V end was cut by 4 bases, the J end by 7 bases, with 16 bases between. Per the germline V gene, CDR1 is SQVTM and CDR2 is ANQGSEA. The CDR3 here is CSVVEGGGGEAFF. The CDR3 region has the DNA TGCAGCGTTGTGGAGGGGGGGGGAGGTGAAGCTTTCTTT.